The entry below gives a single T cell receptor beta chain sequence along with its context. TCRdb keeps only in-frame clones here, not all; method: immunoSEQ multiplex PCR. The data show 130,000 to 150,000 clones, around 90% seen once. This entry comes from a study of control samples from healthy donors and cancer patients. The CDR3 spans 9 residues. Germline CDR1 DFQATT, CDR2 SNEGSKA (reference sequence). The sample was blood. This sequence joins TRBV20-1 and TRBJ1-2, with D possibly TRBD1 on 5 matching bases. The receptor's source is a man aged 25-40 years in good health. This CDR3 reads CSRWGGYTF. The CDR3 DNA is TGCAGCAGATGGGGCGGCTACACCTTC.